Included here is one TCR beta chain sequence, with context. Its antigen is as yet unknown. The data belong to a study of CD4 T cells in relation to SARS-CoV-2 and coronaviruses. The wider study: PBMCs were cultured with antigen for 10 days before TCR beta sequencing.

Naive and memory CD4+ T cells were cultured with CEF, then survey-sequenced. Measured with immunoSEQ multiplex PCR; TCRdb has only the in-frame clones, and not every one. The sample has about 43,000 clones, about four fifths seen once; the top ten hold about 1.3%. For around 11 days, approximately 10^5 sorted CD4+ cells grew with T cell-depleted PBMCs and CEF. Germline loops: CDR1 MNHEY, CDR2 SVGEGT. The V and J ends lost 2 bases and 0 bases respectively, with 10 bases between them. This CDR3 is built from 16 residues. The chain joins TRBV6-2 or TRBV6-3 to TRBJ2-2; no firm D call. Input material: naive CD4+ T cells from PBMCs, cultured in vitro. Subset noted: naive CD4+ T cells isolated by negative enrichment. This clonotype originated in an adult with COVID-19. The CDR3 DNA reads as TGTGCCAGCAGTTACATCCGGGTTGCGAACACCGGGGAGCTGTTTTTT. Protein: CASSYIRVANTGELFF.